Described below is a single T cell receptor (beta chain) sequence and its context. The authors built TCR beta libraries using iRepertoire HTBI primers and Arm-PCR of CDR3 regions. TCRdb itself ran the multiplex PCR reads through MiXCR, one entry per CDR3 protein. The repertoire has about 420,000 distinct CDR3 sequences, about a sixth of them found once; the top ten carry around 23%. Regarding time point: newly diagnosed GD, antithyroid drugs for less than 3 months. There was RNA extracted from PBMCs, and the TCR library was made from it. This sample was included in a study of regulatory T cells in long-lasting Graves disease. Between the trimmed V and J ends, which lost 5 bases and 6 bases, there was a span of 20 bases. This CDR3 region has 15 residues. Germline assignment: CDR1 LGHNA and CDR2 YNFKEQ. The same sample was also used in a study of T cells in Graves' hyperthyroidism and ophthalmopathy. From that report: The HTBI primer set served for first-round RT-PCR of the TCR CDR3.

The sequence was obtained from a woman between 18 and 30 years old with Graves disease. The chain is built from TRBV4-2 and TRBJ2-7, with D tentatively TRBD1 (5 bases). The source was peripheral blood mononuclear cells (PBMCs), collected at new diagnosis, from a patient treated with antithyroid drugs. The CDR3 coding sequence is TGTGCCAGCAGCTCCTCCCAGGGATCGGGTCTCGAGCAGTACTTC. As protein: CASSSSQGSGLEQYF.